This entry concerns a single T cell receptor beta chain. Authors' methods: It was from reference gene primer amplification that nucleated cell counts were estimated. Assay used: immunoSEQ multiplex PCR; TCRdb lists only in-frame clones, some missing. That table supplies the V and J calls and clone size; D and trimming were determined from the DNA. This sample has more than 200,000 clones; 84% occur once, and the top ten carry about 10%. V lost 5 bases to trimming and J lost 1 base; unmatched junction nucleotides: 4. From germline, CDR1 is LNHNV and CDR2 YYDKDF (reference sequence). This CDR3 region has 14 residues. This specimen belongs to a study of blood T cell repertoires in COVID-19. Study context: Material from acute and convalescent COVID-19 was sourced from the United States, Italy and Spain.

The source material was peripheral blood. The gene calls are TRBV15 and TRBJ1-1; 7 bases are shared with TRBD1. The TCR sequence derives from a woman aged 80 or over with COVID-19, enrolled during active disease. This CDR3 is CATSWDSRNTEAFF. The CDR3 bases are TGTGCCACCAGCTGGGACAGTCGGAACACTGAAGCTTTCTTT.